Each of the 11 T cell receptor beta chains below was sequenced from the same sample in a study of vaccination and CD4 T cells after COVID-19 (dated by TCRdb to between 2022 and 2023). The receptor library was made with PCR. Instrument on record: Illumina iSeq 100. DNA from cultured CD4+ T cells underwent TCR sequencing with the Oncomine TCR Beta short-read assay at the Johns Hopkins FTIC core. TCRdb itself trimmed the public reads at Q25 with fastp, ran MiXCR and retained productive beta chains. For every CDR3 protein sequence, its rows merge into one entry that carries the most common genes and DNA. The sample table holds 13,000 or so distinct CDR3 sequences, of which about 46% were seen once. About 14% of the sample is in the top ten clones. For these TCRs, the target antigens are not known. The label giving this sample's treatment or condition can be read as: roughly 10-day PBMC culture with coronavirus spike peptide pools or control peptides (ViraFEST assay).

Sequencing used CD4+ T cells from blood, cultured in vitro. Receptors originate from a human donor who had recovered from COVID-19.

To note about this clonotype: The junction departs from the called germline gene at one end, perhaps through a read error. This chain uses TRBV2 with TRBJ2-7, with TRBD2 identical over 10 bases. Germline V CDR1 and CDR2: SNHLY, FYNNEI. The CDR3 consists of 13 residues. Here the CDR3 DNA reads TGTGCCAGCAGTGCCGCTAGCGGGGGCCCCCTGGACTTC. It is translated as CASSAASGGPLDF.

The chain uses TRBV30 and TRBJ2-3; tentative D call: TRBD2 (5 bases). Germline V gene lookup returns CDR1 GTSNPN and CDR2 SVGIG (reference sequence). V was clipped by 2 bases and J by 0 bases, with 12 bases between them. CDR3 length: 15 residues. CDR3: CAWSLRAVSTDTQYF. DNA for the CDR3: TGTGCCTGGAGTCTGCGAGCGGTTAGCACAGATACGCAGTATTTT.

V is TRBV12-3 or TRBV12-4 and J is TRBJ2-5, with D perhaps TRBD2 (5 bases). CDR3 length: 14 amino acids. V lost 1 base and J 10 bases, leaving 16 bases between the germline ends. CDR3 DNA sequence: TGTGCCAGCAGTTTAGTGTCCGGGATCCGGGGCCAGTACTTC. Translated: CASSLVSGIRGQYF.

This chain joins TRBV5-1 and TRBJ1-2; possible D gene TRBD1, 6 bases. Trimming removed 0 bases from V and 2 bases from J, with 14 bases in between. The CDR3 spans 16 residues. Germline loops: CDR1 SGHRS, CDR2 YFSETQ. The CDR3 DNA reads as TGCGCCAGCAGCTTGGAGGCCGGGGGCCGGAACTATGGCTACACCTTC. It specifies CASSLEAGGRNYGYTF.

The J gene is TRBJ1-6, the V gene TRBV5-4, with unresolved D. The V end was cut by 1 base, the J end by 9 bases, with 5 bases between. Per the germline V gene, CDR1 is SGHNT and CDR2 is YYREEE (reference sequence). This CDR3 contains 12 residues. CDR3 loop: CASSLSGSPLHF. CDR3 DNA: TGTGCCAGCAGCTTGAGCGGTTCACCCCTCCACTTT. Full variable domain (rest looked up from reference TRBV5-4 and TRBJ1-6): ETGVTQSPTHLIKTRGQQVTLRCSSQSGHNTVSWYQQALGQGPQFIFQYYREEENGRGNFPPRFSGLQFPNYSSELNVNALELDDSALYLCASSLSGSPLHFGNGTRLTVT.

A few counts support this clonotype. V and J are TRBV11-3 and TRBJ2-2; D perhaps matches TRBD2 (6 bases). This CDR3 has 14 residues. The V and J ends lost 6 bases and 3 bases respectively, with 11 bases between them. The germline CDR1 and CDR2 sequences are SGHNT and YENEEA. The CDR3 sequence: CASSLRGYTGELFF. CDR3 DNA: TGTGCCAGCAGTTTGCGGGGATACACCGGGGAGCTGTTTTTT.

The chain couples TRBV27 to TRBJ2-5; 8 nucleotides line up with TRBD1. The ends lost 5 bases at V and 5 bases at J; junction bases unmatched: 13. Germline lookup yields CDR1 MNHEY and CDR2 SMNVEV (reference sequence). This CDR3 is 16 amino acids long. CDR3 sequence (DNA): TGTGCCAGCAGTAGACAGGGGATAACGTTTATTGAGACCCAGTACTTC. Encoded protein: CASSRQGITFIETQYF.

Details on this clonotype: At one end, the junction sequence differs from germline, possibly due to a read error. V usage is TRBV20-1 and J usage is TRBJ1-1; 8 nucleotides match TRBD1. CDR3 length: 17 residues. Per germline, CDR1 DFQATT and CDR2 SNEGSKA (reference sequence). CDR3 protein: CSTSTTGGNMGNTEAFF. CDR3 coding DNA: TGCAGTACTAGTACTACAGGGGGAAACATGGGTAACACTGAAGCTTTCTTT.

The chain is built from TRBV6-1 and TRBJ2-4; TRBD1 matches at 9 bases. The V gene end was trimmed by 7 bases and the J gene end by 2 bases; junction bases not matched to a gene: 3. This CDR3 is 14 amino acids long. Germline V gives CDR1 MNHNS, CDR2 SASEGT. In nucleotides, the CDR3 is TGTGCCAGCACCGGGACAGGGTCCAAAAACATTCAGTACTTC. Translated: CASTGTGSKNIQYF.

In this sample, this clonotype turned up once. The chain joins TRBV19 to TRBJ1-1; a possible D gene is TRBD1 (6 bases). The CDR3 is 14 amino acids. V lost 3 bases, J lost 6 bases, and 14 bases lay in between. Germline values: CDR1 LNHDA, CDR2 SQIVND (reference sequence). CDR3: CASSINGGAAEAFF. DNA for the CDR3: TGTGCCAGTAGTATCAACGGGGGGGCAGCTGAAGCTTTCTTT.

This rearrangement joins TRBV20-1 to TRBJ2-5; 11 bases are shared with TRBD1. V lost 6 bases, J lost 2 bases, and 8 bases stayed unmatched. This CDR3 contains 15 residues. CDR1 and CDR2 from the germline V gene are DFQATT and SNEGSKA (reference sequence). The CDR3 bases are TGCAGTGCCTCACCTGGGACAGGGGGACAAGAGACCCAGTACTTC. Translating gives CSASPGTGGQETQYF.